The 16 T cell receptor beta chains given below trace back to one sample, sequenced in a study of shared clonotypes between healthy human individuals. Here immunoSEQ multiplex PCR was the method, and the copy in TCRdb shows in-frame clones only, minus some. The sample holds about 1 million clones, 65% to 75% seen once. The sequenced material came from memory CD4+ T cells sorted from blood. Documented subset: CD45RA-negative fraction. The receptors were sampled from a man younger than 35 in good health.

The chain couples TRBV5-3 to TRBJ1-3; maybe TRBD1 (5 bases). Being an ORF, TRBV5-3 has a function that is uncertain. This CDR3 spans 19 amino acids. V lost 2 bases and J 2 bases, leaving 23 bases between the germline ends. The CDR3 protein is CARSFNRDPNLITGNTIYF. The CDR3 bases are TGTGCCAGAAGCTTTAACCGGGACCCAAACCTAATAACTGGAAACACCATATATTTT.

The chain carries TRBV27 and TRBJ2-7; weak D call: TRBD1 (7 bases). The V and J ends lost 6 bases and 3 bases respectively, with 18 bases between them. This CDR3 spans 15 amino acids. Per germline, CDR1 MNHEY and CDR2 SMNVEV (reference sequence). CDR3 residues: CASSQLTGRFYEQYF. CDR3 DNA: TGTGCCAGCAGCCAATTGACAGGGAGGTTCTACGAGCAGTACTTC.

This clone was seen only once. The sample holds other DNA sequences that translate to the same CDR3. The rearrangement uses TRBV9 and TRBJ1-6; 8 nucleotides align to TRBD1. V lost 4 bases to trimming and J lost 10 bases; unmatched junction nucleotides: 7. The CDR3 is 14 amino acids. Germline CDR1 reads SGDLS; CDR2 reads YYNGEE. CDR3 DNA sequence: TGTGCCAGCAGCCTGGGACAGGAGTCATCACCCCTCCACTTT. Amino acid sequence: CASSLGQESSPLHF.

As regards this clone: The sample carries other DNA sequences with the same CDR3. The genes are TRBV18 and TRBJ2-7; TRBD1 matches 10 bases. Germline CDR1 KGHSH, CDR2 LQKENI. Trimming removed 4 bases from V and 3 bases from J; junction bases left unmatched: 0. This CDR3 spans 13 amino acids. CDR3 nucleotide sequence: TGTGCCAGCTCACGGGACAGGGGCTACGAGCAGTACTTC. This translates into CASSRDRGYEQYF. Complete variable domain (other parts from reference TRBV18 and TRBJ2-7): NAGVMQNPRHLVRRRGQEARLRCSPMKGHSHVYWYRQLPEEGLKFMVYLQKENIIDESGMPKERFSAEFPKEGPSILRIQQVVRGDSAAYFCASSRDRGYEQYFGPGTRLTVT.

Here the CDR3 reads CAISDGGNTIYF. CDR3 nucleotides: TGTGCCATCAGTGATGGCGGAAACACCATATATTTT. The chain couples TRBV10-3 to TRBJ1-3; D unclear. The CDR3 sequence is 12 residues long. Germline-derived CDR1 and CDR2 are ENHRY and SYGVKD. Between the trimmed V and J ends, which lost 3 bases and 4 bases, there was a span of 4 bases.

The chain employs TRBV28 and TRBJ1-2; D gene ambiguous. Germline lookup yields CDR1 MDHEN and CDR2 SYDVKM. V lost 4 bases and J 8 bases, leaving 20 bases between the germline ends. CDR3 length: 15 residues. The CDR3 DNA sequence: TGTGCCAGCAGTTCAGAAGGACCGGGCAGCATAGGCTACACCTTC. Its translation is CASSSEGPGSIGYTF.

The chain is built from TRBV7-6 and TRBJ1-2; perhaps TRBD1 as D (5 bases). V was pared by 1 base and J by 6 bases, with 15 bases between. From germline, CDR1 is SGHVS and CDR2 FNYEAQ. CDR3 length: 15 residues. The DNA of the CDR3 is TGTGCCAGCAGCTTAGGTCGGGACGGTGGGGATGGCTACACCTTC. The encoded protein is CASSLGRDGGDGYTF.

The chain recombines TRBV5-1 with TRBJ2-1, with 12 positions matching TRBD1. Trimming cost V 2 bases and J 5 bases; bases outside gene matches: 8. Germline assignment: CDR1 SGHRS and CDR2 YFSETQ. The CDR3 is made up of 17 amino acids. CDR3 amino acids: CASSFGTGGYRNNEQFF. Here the CDR3 DNA reads TGCGCCAGCAGCTTTGGGACAGGGGGCTATAGGAACAATGAGCAGTTCTTC.

The chain links TRBV5-1 to TRBJ2-3, with 9 bases aligning to TRBD1. V shed 4 bases and J 6 bases; nucleotides not matched to a gene: 12. The CDR3 loop spans 16 amino acids. Germline CDR1 and CDR2: SGHRS and YFSETQ. The CDR3 here is CASSRNPGQGGDTQYF. CDR3 in DNA: TGCGCCAGCAGCAGAAATCCGGGACAGGGAGGTGATACGCAGTATTTT.

This rearrangement joins TRBV7-8 to TRBJ2-2; no definite D call. The germline gives CDR1 SGHVS, CDR2 FQNEAQ. This CDR3 has 16 residues. Trimming shortened V by 2 bases and J by 0 bases, and 10 bases separated the two germline ends. Here the CDR3 reads CASSLRSRANTGELFF. CDR3 sequence (DNA): TGTGCCAGCAGCTTAAGGTCGAGAGCGAACACCGGGGAGCTGTTTTTT.

The chain recombines TRBV7-6 with TRBJ2-7, with 10 bases aligning to TRBD2. CDR3 length: 13 amino acids. From germline, CDR1 is SGHVS and CDR2 FNYEAQ. The V segment lost 5 bases and the J segment 7 bases; nucleotides outside the gene matches: 5. CDR3 sequence (DNA): TGTGCCAGCAGCGTTAGCGGGAGGAGGGAGCAGTACTTC. It encodes CASSVSGRREQYF.

The chain recombines TRBV2 with TRBJ2-3; a possible D gene is TRBD2 (5 bases). The CDR3 length is 15 residues. Trimming cost V 2 bases and J 4 bases, with 13 bases left between them. The germline CDR1 and CDR2 sequences are SNHLY and FYNNEI. CDR3 residues: CASSENWLAADTQYF. The CDR3 DNA sequence: TGTGCCAGCAGTGAAAATTGGCTAGCCGCAGATACGCAGTATTTT.

This clone was counted a few times. The CDR3 protein is CSTRASATEAFF. The CDR3, as DNA: TGCAGCACCCGGGCGTCTGCCACTGAAGCTTTCTTT. The rearrangement links TRBV29-1 to TRBJ1-1, with no clear D. From germline, CDR1 is SQVTM and CDR2 ANQGSEA. With 8 bases removed from V and 4 bases from J, the gap between germline ends came to 14 bases. The CDR3 spans 12 residues.

V is TRBV6-5 and J is TRBJ2-7, with 10 bases fitting TRBD1. V lost 3 bases to trimming and J lost 5 bases; unmatched junction nucleotides: 7. This CDR3 is 15 amino acids long. CDR1 and CDR2 (germline): MNHEY, SVGAGI. CDR3 nucleotides: TGTGCCAGCAGTTATCTGGGACAGGGGTCCCACGAGCAGTACTTC. Amino acid sequence: CASSYLGQGSHEQYF.

This clone was found many times. The chain links TRBV9 to TRBJ1-5; tentatively, D is TRBD1 (5 bases). The ends were cut back, 0 bases at V and 1 base at J, with 14 bases in the middle. The CDR3 spans 17 residues. Per the germline V gene, CDR1 is SGDLS and CDR2 is YYNGEE. The CDR3 loop reads CASSVDIGEESNQPQHF. CDR3 DNA sequence: TGTGCCAGCAGCGTAGATATAGGGGAAGAAAGCAATCAGCCCCAGCATTTT.

The chain links TRBV19 to TRBJ1-5; D call uncertain. Trimming pared 7 bases from V and 4 bases from J, leaving 17 bases between. Per germline, CDR1 LNHDA and CDR2 SQIVND (reference sequence). The length of the CDR3 is 15 residues. This chain's CDR3 is CASNPLWNGNQPQHF. CDR3 in DNA: TGTGCCAGTAACCCTTTGTGGAACGGTAATCAGCCCCAGCATTTT.